The T cell receptor (beta chain) described here comes from a study of blood T cell repertoires in COVID-19. On the study more broadly: Sample material is recorded as cDNA or gDNA derived from T cells, B-cell-depleted T cells, or PBMCs.

This clone showed up just once. Source study methods: Reference gene primer amplification gave estimated nucleated cell counts. Profiled with immunoSEQ multiplex PCR; TCRdb holds only in-frame clones, not every one. That table supplies the V and J calls and clone size; D and trimming were determined from the DNA. The profile covers roughly 150,000 clones, with 75% to 85% appearing a single time and less than 4.5% taken by the ten largest. Germline loops: CDR1 SGHAT, CDR2 FQNNGV. The CDR3 consists of 16 residues. Trimming left V 2 bases short and J 1 base short, with 14 bases between. The J gene is TRBJ1-1, the V gene TRBV11-2; no clear D. Sequenced: peripheral blood. The TCR was taken from a man aged 55 to 70 with acute or convalescent COVID-19. Written as DNA, the CDR3 is TGTGCCAGCAGCTTATTCCTGGCGGAGGAGAACACTGAAGCTTTCTTT. Its protein product is CASSLFLAEENTEAFF.